This is a list of T cell receptor beta chains from one sample in a study of CD8 T cells in ankylosing spondylitis. Each CDR3 protein gets one entry after TCRdb re-called the 5' RACE reads with MiXCR. The data hold 300,000 to 350,000 distinct CDR3 sequences, with around a tenth observed a single time. The specimen sequenced was blood, either unsorted or a sorted T cell fraction (not recorded which). The receptors derive from a female donor with ankylosing spondylitis or in good health (not recorded which). Each CDR3 is given with its conserved first and last residue. The order of the fields is D gene, J gene, CDR3 length, clone size, V gene, CDR3 DNA, CDR3 protein. The D gene is left open where the match is weak. Rows give clone size only sometimes, using once, few, many, or a class for an expanded clone.

NA	TRBJ2-7	13	many	TRBV20-1	TGCAGTGCTCAGGAGAATAGCGGTTTAAGACGGTACTTC	CSAQENSGLRRYF
TRBD1	TRBJ1-4	13	many	TRBV29-1	TGCAGCGTAAGGGGGCAAAGTAATGAAAAACTGTTTTTT	CSVRGQSNEKLFF
NA	TRBJ1-5	13	many	TRBV28	TGTGCCAGCAGTTTCCAGTCGGGTCAGCCCCAGCATTTT	CASSFQSGQPQHF
NA	TRBJ1-4	14	many	TRBV7-8	TGTGCCAGCAGCTTAGGGGGTGATGGTGAAAAACTGTTTTTT	CASSLGGDGEKLFF
NA	TRBJ2-1	11	many	TRBV20-1	TGCGCCCCGGTTTGGGGAAATGAGCAGTTCTTC	CAPVWGNEQFF
TRBD2	TRBJ2-1	14	few	TRBV7-9	TGTGCCAGCTCGGGAGGGGCGGGCTACAATGAGCAGTTCTTC	CASSGGAGYNEQFF
NA	TRBJ2-3	14	many	TRBV7-8	TGTGCCAGCAGCTTACAGGGCCCCACAGATACGCAGTATTTT	CASSLQGPTDTQYF
NA	TRBJ2-2	13	few	TRBV6-1	TGTGCCAGCAACCAACTGGACACCGGGGAGCTGTTTTTT	CASNQLDTGELFF
NA	TRBJ2-7	11	few	TRBV7-2	TGTGCCAGCAGCTTAGCGGACTTGCAGTACTTC	CASSLADLQYF
NA	TRBJ1-5	16	many	TRBV20-1	TGCAGTGCTAGAGAGGGGGGGACATATAGCAATCAGCCCCAGCATTTT	CSAREGGTYSNQPQHF
TRBD1	TRBJ2-1	12	many	TRBV20-1	TGCAGTGCGGTCGACAGGGGGCGAGAGCAGTTCTTC	CSAVDRGREQFF
NA	TRBJ2-1	13	many	TRBV5-1	TGCGCCAGCAGCTTGTTTAGGGGTAATGAGCAGTTCTTC	CASSLFRGNEQFF
TRBD1	TRBJ1-1	14	many	TRBV20-1	TGCAGTGCTAGAAAACCGGGACAGGACACTGAAGCTTTCTTT	CSARKPGQDTEAFF
TRBD1	TRBJ2-7	14	many	TRBV28	TGTGCCAGCAGTCCTCGGACAGGGTCCTACGAGCAGTACTTC	CASSPRTGSYEQYF
NA	TRBJ1-4	15	many	TRBV5-6	TGTGCCAGCAAGGCTCTGGCGCTTCCTAATGAAAAACTGTTTTTT	CASKALALPNEKLFF
NA	TRBJ1-1	17	many	TRBV29-1	TGCAGCGTGATCTTCATCCTGGGGACATCCAAGAACACTGAAGCTTTCTTT	CSVIFILGTSKNTEAFF
NA	TRBJ2-3	13	many	TRBV10-3	TGTGCCATCAGTGCGGGGGGCACAGATACGCAGTATTTT	CAISAGGTDTQYF
TRBD1	TRBJ2-7	15	many	TRBV5-4	TGTGCCAGCAGCTTACCCGGGACAGGAGTCTACGAGCAGTACTTC	CASSLPGTGVYEQYF
NA	TRBJ2-1	12	NA	TRBV7-6	TGTGCCAGCAGCCAGGTTAGCGGTGAGCAGTTCTTC	CASSQVSGEQFF
TRBD1	TRBJ2-1	15	many	TRBV29-1	TGCAGCGCCCGAACCCAGGGGGCGTCCTACAATGAGCAGTTCTTC	CSARTQGASYNEQFF
TRBD2	TRBJ2-7	15	few	TRBV28	TGTGCCAGCAGTTATAAGACTAGCGGAACCTACGAGCAGTACTTC	CASSYKTSGTYEQYF
TRBD2	TRBJ2-3	16	NA	TRBV5-6	TGTGCCAGCAGCCGAAGACTAGCGGGAGTAGGAGATACGCAGTATTTT	CASSRRLAGVGDTQYF
NA	TRBJ1-1	15	many	TRBV5-1	TGCGCCAGCAGCTTGGACCTTGGGGGAAAAACTGAAGCTTTCTTT	CASSLDLGGKTEAFF
NA	TRBJ1-1	14	many	TRBV5-1	TGCGCCAGCAGCTTGGAAGCCCAGAACACTGAAGCTTTCTTT	CASSLEAQNTEAFF
NA	TRBJ2-2	14	NA	TRBV12-3/TRBV12-4	TGTGCCAGCAGTCCTCTAGAGGTCACCGGGGAGCTGTTTTTT	CASSPLEVTGELFF
TRBD1	TRBJ2-5	16	NA	TRBV5-1	TGCGCCAGCAGCTTGAAAGGACAGGGGGGGCCAGAGACCCAGTACTTC	CASSLKGQGGPETQYF
NA	TRBJ1-1	13	NA	TRBV14	TGTGCCAGCAGCCAAGGGCGCTGGACTGAAGCTTTCTTT	CASSQGRWTEAFF
TRBD1	TRBJ2-1	15	NA	TRBV7-6	TGTGCCAGCAGCCGACAGGGAAACTCCTACAATGAGCAGTTCTTC	CASSRQGNSYNEQFF
TRBD1	TRBJ1-2	14	few	TRBV6-1	TGTGCCAGCAGTGAAAGCCAGGGGGCTTTCGGCTACACCTTC	CASSESQGAFGYTF
NA	TRBJ1-5	12	many	TRBV12-3/TRBV12-4	TGTGCCAGCAGTTTAACGCCACAGCCCCAGCATTTT	CASSLTPQPQHF
NA	TRBJ2-2	15	many	TRBV6-5	TGTGCCAGCAGTTACCTGGGCTTTGACACCGGGGAGCTGTTTTTT	CASSYLGFDTGELFF
NA	TRBJ1-2	15	many	TRBV20-1	TGCAGTGCCAGGAAGACCAGGGGCCTGAACTATGGCTACACCTTC	CSARKTRGLNYGYTF
NA	TRBJ1-1	14	many	TRBV20-1	TGCAGTGCCGCCAGGGAGGGAGCGAACACTGAAGCTTTCTTT	CSAAREGANTEAFF
NA	TRBJ1-1	15	NA	TRBV5-1	TGCACCAGCAGCTTGGGCGGACAGTCAAACACTGAAGCTTTCTTT	CTSSLGGQSNTEAFF
NA	TRBJ1-2	15	many	TRBV15	TGTGCCACCAGCAGAACCCAGACAGGTGTATATGGCTACACCTTC	CATSRTQTGVYGYTF
TRBD1	TRBJ2-2	16	NA	TRBV5-1	TGCGCCAGCAGCTTGGGACAGGGGGCGATCACCGGGGAGCTGTTTTTT	CASSLGQGAITGELFF
NA	TRBJ2-2	15	NA	TRBV3-1	TGTGCCAGCAGCCAAGAGAGGCAGATCGGCGGGGAGCTGTTTTTT	CASSQERQIGGELFF
NA	TRBJ2-2	13	many	TRBV29-1	TGCAGCGTTGGGGCGAAGGACACCGGGGAGCTGTTTTTT	CSVGAKDTGELFF
NA	TRBJ2-3	16	many	TRBV9	TGTGCCAGCAGCGTAGAGGGCAGAGCTACCACAGATACGCAGTATTTT	CASSVEGRATTDTQYF
NA	TRBJ1-5	15	many	TRBV7-2	TGTGCCAGCAGCCAAAGCGGCAGTTTGACTCAGCCCCAGCATTTT	CASSQSGSLTQPQHF
NA	TRBJ2-2	14	few	TRBV5-1	TGCGCCAGCAGCTTGCGTTACCCAGGCGGGGAGCTGTTTTTT	CASSLRYPGGELFF
NA	TRBJ2-3	15	few	TRBV11-2	TGTGCCAGCAGCCTCGGGACTCCTCGCACAGATACGCAGTATTTT	CASSLGTPRTDTQYF
TRBD1	TRBJ1-2	16	many	TRBV5-1	TGCGCCAGCAGCGTAGGACAGGGGGCAGGCGGCTATGGCTACACCTTC	CASSVGQGAGGYGYTF
NA	TRBJ2-3	17	few	TRBV7-2	TGTGCCAGCAGCTTAGCGCGCAGGGGAGGGGCCACAGATACGCAGTATTTT	CASSLARRGGATDTQYF
TRBD2	TRBJ2-2	16	many	TRBV4-2	TGTGCCAGCAGCCAACCATTTCCGGGGGGGAACGGGGAGCTGTTTTTT	CASSQPFPGGNGELFF
NA	TRBJ2-2	17	NA	TRBV5-6	TGTGCCAGCAGCTTGCAGGGAAGGATCGCGAACACCGGGGAGCTGTTTTTT	CASSLQGRIANTGELFF
NA	TRBJ1-4	15	many	TRBV7-2	TGTGCCAGCAGCCCCGGAAAGGGGTACTATGAAAAACTGTTTTTT	CASSPGKGYYEKLFF
NA	TRBJ2-3	15	many	TRBV20-1	TGCAGTGCTACCCAGAGCGGATCTAGCACAGATACGCAGTATTTT	CSATQSGSSTDTQYF
NA	TRBJ2-6	18	few	TRBV18	TGTGCCAGCTCACCAATTGAGTTCAGAGATTCTGGGGCCAACGTCCTGACTTTC	CASSPIEFRDSGANVLTF
TRBD2	TRBJ2-7	12	NA	TRBV5-1	TGCGCCAGCAGCGGGACTATCTACGAGCAGTACTTC	CASSGTIYEQYF
NA	TRBJ2-3	16	many	TRBV7-9	TGTGCCAGCAGCCCTCAAACAGGACCCAGCACAGATACGCAGTATTTT	CASSPQTGPSTDTQYF
TRBD2	TRBJ2-1	14	many	TRBV20-1	TGCAGTGCTATACGGGGGGGAGATGGGAATGAGCAGTTCTTC	CSAIRGGDGNEQFF
TRBD1	TRBJ1-2	13	few	TRBV7-9	TGTGCCAGCAGCCAGGGGACAGACTATGGCTACACCTTC	CASSQGTDYGYTF
TRBD2	TRBJ2-3	17	few	TRBV5-1	TGCGCCAGCAGCATGACTAGCGGGAGGGCCGGGTCGGATACGCAGTATTTT	CASSMTSGRAGSDTQYF